Presented here are 21 T cell receptor beta chains from one specimen sequenced in a study of molecular identifiers for immune sequencing clone quantification. TCRdb re-called the PCR reads with MiXCR, one entry per CDR3 protein. The table shows approximately 550,000 distinct CDR3 sequences, with roughly 23% occurring only once. The sample comprised naive CD8+ T cells from blood, with Jurkat cell RNA spiked in. Noted subset: FACS-sorted CD8+CD4-CCR7+CD45RA+ naive T cells. These receptors were collected from a human donor in good health. Some libraries in this study had Jurkat cell RNA spiked in.

In its sample, this clonotype was seen a few times. The J gene is TRBJ2-1, the V gene TRBV12-3 or TRBV12-4; D unclear. V shed 6 bases and J shed 9 bases, with 18 bases lying between them. The CDR3 runs to 14 residues. This CDR3 is CASSTTLREGEQFF. The CDR3 DNA is TGTGCCAGCAGCACGACCCTTCGAGAAGGTGAGCAGTTCTTC.

The table lists this clonotype with a few counts. The rearrangement links TRBV6-5 to TRBJ1-3, with unresolved D. From germline, CDR1 is MNHEY and CDR2 SVGAGI. This CDR3 is built from 14 residues. V lost 7 bases and J lost 0, with 10 bases in between. The CDR3 nucleotides are TGTGCCAGCATCCCCCTAAGCTCTGGAAACACCATATATTTT. It codes for CASIPLSSGNTIYF.

In the case of this clonotype: This may be a read error: a much more frequent sequence differs by one nucleotide. This rearrangement joins TRBV15 to TRBJ2-7; tentatively, D is TRBD1 (6 bases). Germline V gene sequence: CDR1 LNHNV, CDR2 YYDKDF (reference sequence). The CDR3 extends over 14 amino acids. The CDR3 bases are TGTGCCACCAGCAGAGAGGGGACATCCTGCGAGCAGTACTTC. Translation gives CATSREGTSCEQYF.

This clonotype was recorded at least ten times. This chain joins TRBV5-1 and TRBJ1-1; D unclear. V lost 2 bases and J lost 1, with 9 bases in between. This CDR3 is built from 14 residues. Germline loops: CDR1 SGHRS, CDR2 YFSETQ. The CDR3 here is CASSFRRENTEAFF. The CDR3, as DNA: TGCGCCAGCAGCTTTCGACGGGAGAACACTGAAGCTTTCTTT.

This clonotype was recorded a few times. V is TRBV4-2 and J is TRBJ2-3; maybe TRBD1 (5 bases). CDR3 length: 15 amino acids. Per germline, CDR1 LGHNA and CDR2 YNFKEQ. The ends were cut back, 0 bases at V and 2 bases at J, with 9 bases in the middle. The CDR3 region has the DNA TGTGCCAGCAGCCAAGACCAGGGCCTCACAGATACGCAGTATTTT. Translated, it gives CASSQDQGLTDTQYF.

The chain couples TRBV2 to TRBJ1-5; D is uncertain. The germline V gene encodes CDR1 SNHLY and CDR2 FYNNEI. With 6 bases removed from V and 4 bases from J, the gap between germline ends came to 16 bases. CDR3 size: 15 residues. In nucleotides, the CDR3 is TGTGCCAGCAGAAAGGAGGAACTCCTAAATCAGCCCCAGCATTTT. The encoded protein is CASRKEELLNQPQHF. Drawing the rest from reference TRBV2 and TRBJ1-5, the complete variable domain is EPEVTQTPSHQVTQMGQEVILRCVPISNHLYFYWYRQILGQKVEFLVSFYNNEISEKSEIFDDQFSVERPDGSNFTLKIRSTKLEDSAMYFCASRKEELLNQPQHFGDGTRLSIL.

V usage is TRBV5-1 and J usage is TRBJ2-7; no reliable D call. CDR1 is SGHRS, CDR2 YFSETQ, per germline. Trimming cost V 0 bases and J 2 bases, with 9 bases left between them. The CDR3 totals 14 residues. The CDR3 sequence is CASSLEGSTYEQYF. The CDR3 region has the DNA TGCGCCAGCAGCTTGGAAGGCAGCACCTACGAGCAGTACTTC.

This clonotype showed up just a few times. The V call is TRBV7-3, the J call TRBJ2-1; no definite D call. This CDR3 contains 16 residues. The germline V gene encodes CDR1 SGHTA and CDR2 FQGTGA. V was pared by 2 bases and J by 0 bases, with 11 bases between. CDR3 sequence reads: CASSLDGVSSYNEQFF. The DNA of the CDR3 is TGTGCCAGCAGCTTAGATGGTGTCAGCTCCTACAATGAGCAGTTCTTC.

Worth noting for this clonotype: This is likely a read error, given that the CDR3 carries no conserved phenylalanine or tryptophan at its end. The rearrangement joins TRBV20-1 to TRBJ2-5; possible D gene TRBD2, 7 bases. Germline V gene data show CDR1 as DFQATT and CDR2 as SNEGSKA (reference sequence). The CDR3 is 15 amino acids. V dropped 3 bases and J dropped 1 base, with 15 bases sitting between them. The CDR3 spells CSASLLAGAQETQYS. CDR3 bases: TGCAGTGCTAGCCTCCTGGCGGGGGCCCAAGAGACCCAGTACTCC.

This clonotype was detected only a few times. This sequence joins TRBV7-9 and TRBJ2-1, with a possible D match to TRBD2 (6 bases). V lost 1 base and J 10 bases, leaving 11 bases between the germline ends. The CDR3 length is 13 residues. Germline CDR1 and CDR2: SEHNR and FQNEAQ (reference sequence). The CDR3: CASSLGPSVEQFF. CDR3 DNA: TGTGCCAGCAGCTTAGGTCCTAGCGTCGAGCAGTTCTTC.

In regard to this clonotype: This clone may be a read error of a much larger clone one base away. This chain uses TRBV12-5 with TRBJ2-1; 15 bases are shared with TRBD2. Germline assignment: CDR1 LGHNT and CDR2 FRNRAP. The CDR3 is 18 amino acids. The V segment lost 11 bases and the J segment 2 bases; nucleotides outside the gene matches: 13. DNA for the CDR3: TGTGCTGGTGCCAGGGGACTAGCGGGAGGAGTGGCCTACAATGAGCAGTTCTTC. This codes for CAGARGLAGGVAYNEQFF.

This clonotype was detected ten times or more. This chain connects TRBV13 to TRBJ2-7; 11 positions match TRBD1. J gave up 4 bases and V 5 bases, and 4 bases lay outside the gene matches. Germline V gene sequence: CDR1 PRHDT, CDR2 FYEKMQ (reference sequence). The CDR3 sequence is 14 residues long. The CDR3 sequence: CASSNRDRGYEQYF. For the CDR3, the DNA is TGTGCCAGCAGCAACCGGGACAGGGGGTACGAGCAGTACTTC.

The J gene is TRBJ2-3, the V gene TRBV19; D is perhaps TRBD1 or TRBD2 (5 bases each). Between the trimmed V and J ends, which lost 6 bases and 0 bases, there was a span of 10 bases. The CDR3 length is 14 residues. CDR1 and CDR2 (germline): LNHDA, SQIVND (reference sequence). Here the CDR3 DNA reads TGTGCCAGTAGCGCCGGGGCAAGCACAGATACGCAGTATTTT. Its translation is CASSAGASTDTQYF.

For this clonotype: A much larger clone lies one base from this, so it may be a read error. The V gene is TRBV6-5, the J gene TRBJ2-2, with D maybe TRBD1 (6 bases). Germline V gives CDR1 MNHEY, CDR2 SVGAGI. This CDR3 has 16 amino acids. Here the CDR3 DNA reads TGTGCCGGCAGTTACTCGGGAACAGGGACGAACGGGGAGCTGTTTTTT. It codes for CAGSYSGTGTNGELFF.

This clonotype was detected many times. The J gene is TRBJ2-3, the V gene TRBV7-9; tentative D call: TRBD2 (5 bases). In germline, CDR1 is SEHNR, CDR2 FQNEAQ (reference sequence). The CDR3 contains 16 residues. Trimming pared 8 bases from V and 0 bases from J, leaving 18 bases between. CDR3 sequence: CASSAPGEKSTDTQYF. The CDR3 DNA sequence: TGTGCCAGCTCCGCTCCTGGGGAGAAGAGCACAGATACGCAGTATTTT.

The V call is TRBV9, the J call TRBJ2-1; the match to TRBD1 covers 11 bases. Looked up from germline, CDR1 is SGDLS and CDR2 is YYNGEE. The V segment lost 0 bases and the J segment 6 bases; nucleotides outside the gene matches: 2. This CDR3 region has 15 residues. In DNA form, the CDR3 reads TGTGCCAGCAGCGTAGGAGGGACAGGGGGCAATGAGCAGTTCTTC. This codes for CASSVGGTGGNEQFF.

CDR3 bases: TGTGCCAGCAGTTCAGGGGTCACGGGAAACACCATATATTTT. This encodes CASSSGVTGNTIYF. V gene TRBV27 combines with J gene TRBJ1-3; D possibly corresponds to TRBD1 (6 bases). The CDR3 is made up of 14 amino acids. In germline, CDR1 is MNHEY, CDR2 SMNVEV (reference sequence). V gave up 4 bases and J gave up 4 bases, with 11 bases separating them.

This clonotype was found many times. This chain uses TRBV12-5 with TRBJ1-5; 7 bases map to TRBD1. This CDR3 contains 14 residues. Per the germline V gene, CDR1 is LGHNT and CDR2 is FRNRAP. V shed 6 bases and J 7 bases; nucleotides not matched to a gene: 9. CDR3 region: CASGEDRAGQPQHF. CDR3 coding DNA: TGTGCTAGTGGAGAAGACAGGGCCGGGCAGCCCCAGCATTTT.

The chain joins TRBV27 to TRBJ2-3, with a tentative D call TRBD1 (6 bases). From germline, CDR1 is MNHEY and CDR2 SMNVEV (reference sequence). The CDR3 runs 13 residues. V lost 7 bases, J lost 2 bases, and 10 bases lay in between. CDR3 sequence reads: CASTRTVTDTQYF. In DNA form, the CDR3 reads TGTGCCAGCACCCGGACAGTCACAGATACGCAGTATTTT.

A note on this clonotype: Without the conserved terminal phenylalanine or tryptophan, this CDR3 likely stems from a read error. The V and J genes are TRBV5-6 and TRBJ1-1; D is unclear. Looked up from germline, CDR1 is SGHDT and CDR2 is YYEEEE. The CDR3 totals 14 residues. Trimming stripped 0 bases from V and 0 bases from J, with 6 bases between. The CDR3 DNA reads TGTGCCAGCAGCTTGGACAGAATGAACACTGAAGCTTTCCTT. Translation gives CASSLDRMNTEAFL.

V is TRBV27 and J is TRBJ2-3, with 9 positions matching TRBD2. This CDR3 is built from 16 residues. Trimming took 1 base from V and 2 from J; bases not matched to a gene: 4. Germline assignment: CDR1 MNHEY and CDR2 SMNVEV (reference sequence). The CDR3 here is CASSLFGGRATDTQYF. Written as DNA, the CDR3 is TGTGCCAGCAGTTTATTTGGCGGGAGGGCCACAGATACGCAGTATTTT.